This TCR beta chain is from a study of patients with pleural tuberculosis. CDR1 and CDR2 (germline): DFQATT, SNEGSKA (reference sequence). The CDR3 contains 15 residues. Comment on this clonotype: The junction and the germline gene differ at one end; a read error may be behind it.

TCRdb passed the reads through MiXCR, listing each CDR3 protein once. The sample has approximately 50,000 distinct CDR3 sequences, around 7% seen once. This sequence originates from a human donor with pleural tuberculosis. This chain joins TRBV20-1 and TRBJ2-5, with D unclear. The CDR3, as DNA: TGCAGGGCTAGAGATCCCGCGGCGTACCAAGAGACCCAGTACTTC. Translated: CRARDPAAYQETQYF.